This TCR beta chain emerged from a study of blood T cells in healthy people across ages (dated by TCRdb to between 2015 and 2016). In the study overall: In model experiments, template switching captured roughly one uniquely barcoded TCR beta cDNA molecule for every two T cells. The study measured age-related changes in TCR beta repertoire diversity using deep sequencing normalized with unique cDNA molecular identifiers. Donors were grouped into four age groups: young (average 16 years), middle-aged (39), aged (around 56) and long-lived (over 80). To avoid experimental bias, donors of different ages were spread randomly across the sequencing lanes. Two additional independent replicas of 1 million unique cDNA reads from the same blood draw were analyzed for two donors (one aged 18 to 30 and one aged 80 or older). What the authors observed across the whole study: Estimates of total diversity from one million sequenced T cells were regarded as lower bounds and underestimates. Observed TCR beta diversity per million T cells fell roughly linearly with age, and a significant reduction was already apparent by age roughly 41. There was a strong correlation between observed TCR beta diversity and the percentage of naive T cells measured by flow cytometry. Bulk unsorted PBMC profiling prevented conclusive comparison of naive and antigen-experienced compartments. The long-lived group showed more naive CD4+ T cells, fewer expanded clones and increased TCR diversity than the aged group, suggesting age selection. Because the CMV infection status of the donors was unknown, age-related changes in expanded clonotypes may potentially have been confounded.

In regard to this clonotype: Which antigen it targets is not known. No qualities accompany the bases; no much larger clone lies one base away.

CDR1 SGHRS and CDR2 YFSETQ are derived from the germline V gene. The CDR3 goes from the cysteine to the phenylalanine over 15 residues. Only CDR3 DNA is held: 45 bases, read in frame from base 1. V loses 6 bases of germline sequence and J loses 5 bases, and the interval between the two ends is 17 bases. The library came from 5' RACE. Instrument used: Illumina HiSeq 2500. A second about 7 to 12 cycle PCR used a sample-barcoded 5' primer and a J-beta primer mix. A template-switch 5' adaptor carrying 12 random nucleotides introduced a unique molecular identifier onto each TCR beta cDNA molecule. At least 2.5 million CDR3-containing paired-end reads were obtained from each sample. First-strand cDNA was synthesized from all RNA with the Mint cDNA synthesis kit, primed by a TRBC-specific oligonucleotide. Following uracil-DNA glycosylase treatment, a first 18-cycle PCR with universal primers M1SS and BC2_uni_R was performed on all cDNA. As for how the authors treated the data: Each sample was normalized by randomly selecting 1 million high-quality reads, each carrying a distinct molecular identifier. Instead of being binned into consensus sequences, reads that shared molecular identifiers were thrown out. MiTCR, run with a Q25 quality threshold and the strictest error-elimination algorithm, handled CDR3 identification, clonotype clustering and error correction. Lower-bound total TCR beta diversity was estimated with a nonparametric unseen species model using Euler transformation. TCRdb reran the public reads through fastp at Q25 and MiXCR, keeping productive beta chains. Rows are unified per CDR3 protein, each entry keeping the most common DNA and genes. For this entry, the V and J calls and clone size follow TCRdb and not the study's own pipeline. The table for this sample lists roughly 680,000 distinct CDR3 sequences; about half of them were counted only once. Roughly a third of the sample lies in the top ten.

Donors were a few dozen systemically healthy Caucasian individuals from Russia aged 6 to 90 years. Ten milliliters of peripheral blood were drawn from each donor into EDTA-treated Vacutainer tubes. PBMCs were isolated by Ficoll-Paque density-gradient centrifugation, with at least 7 million obtained per sample. Total RNA was extracted from PBMCs with Trizol reagent, with at least 6 micrograms obtained per sample. For every donor, an aliquot of PBMCs went through flow cytometry to measure the percentages of naive CD45RAhigh/CD27high T cells. The sample was blood. This TCR came from a woman aged 55-69 years in good health. This receptor chain uses TRBV5-1 and TRBJ2-2; TRBD2 is possibly the D segment (6 matching bases). The bases are TGCGCCAGCACTCGGGAAGCCGGAGGGACCGGGGAGCTGTTTTTT. Translated, this is CASTREAGGTGELFF.